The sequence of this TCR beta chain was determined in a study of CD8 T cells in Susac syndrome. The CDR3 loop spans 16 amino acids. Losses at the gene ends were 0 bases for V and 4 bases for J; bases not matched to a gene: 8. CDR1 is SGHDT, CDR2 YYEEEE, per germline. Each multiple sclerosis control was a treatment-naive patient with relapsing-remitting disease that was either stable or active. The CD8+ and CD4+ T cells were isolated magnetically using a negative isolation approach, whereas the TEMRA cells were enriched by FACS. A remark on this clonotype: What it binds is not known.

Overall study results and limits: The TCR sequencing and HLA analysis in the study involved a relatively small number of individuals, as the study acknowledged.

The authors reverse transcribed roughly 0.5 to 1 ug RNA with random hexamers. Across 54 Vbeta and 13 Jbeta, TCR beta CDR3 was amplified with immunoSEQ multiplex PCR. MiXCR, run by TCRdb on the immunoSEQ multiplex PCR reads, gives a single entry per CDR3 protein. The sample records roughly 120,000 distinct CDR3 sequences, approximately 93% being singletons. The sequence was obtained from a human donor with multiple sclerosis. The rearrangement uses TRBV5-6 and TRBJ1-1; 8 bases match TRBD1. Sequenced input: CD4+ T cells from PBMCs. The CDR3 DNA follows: TGTGCCAGCAGCTTGGGGGACAGGTTCCCAGCCACTGAAGCTTTCTTT. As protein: CASSLGDRFPATEAFF.